This TCR beta chain was sequenced for a study of blood T cell repertoires in COVID-19. Measured with immunoSEQ multiplex PCR; TCRdb has only the in-frame clones, and not every one. The table has approximately 250,000 clones, roughly 86% seen once. The CDR3 contains 14 residues. The V gene's germline CDR1 is SGHAT and CDR2 FQNNGV. Trimming took off 1 base at V and 1 base at J, with 7 bases between the two ends. The clonotype was recovered from a woman aged 25 to 45 who had recovered from COVID-19. The rearrangement uses TRBV11-2 and TRBJ2-5; no firm D call. The sample comprised PBMCs or T cells enriched from blood (not recorded which). CDR3 nucleotides: TGTGCCAGCAGCTTAGTTCCGGGCCAAGAGACCCAGTACTTC. Translating gives CASSLVPGQETQYF.